This TCR beta chain is drawn from a study of cytomegalovirus exposure and HLA in healthy donors (dated by TCRdb to 2015 to 2018). In terms of the full investigation: According to a later analysis, the 110 or so validation repertoires were produced on the same platform as the approximately 610 repertoires of the first cohort. Along with the approximately 700-subject first cohort, a separate validation cohort of roughly 110 different subjects was used. The study aimed to test whether signatures of past pathogen exposure could be identified by cataloging public T cell receptors. To predict cytomegalovirus infection status, the study brought together high-throughput TCR immunosequencing, statistical association of individual TCRs with disease status, and machine learning.

The CDR3 starts with the cysteine, ends with the phenylalanine, and has 20 residues. Only CDR3 DNA remains: 60 bases, in frame from the first base. Separate from the roughly 650-subject first cohort, the validation cohort of over 90 subjects was the group to which the donors belonged. Study-wide findings and limitations: In a later analysis, TCRs clustered in the first cohort were found to also tend to co-occur in the roughly 120 validation repertoires, with 94% of cluster scores above 0. The classifier was reported to diagnose cytomegalovirus status with high specificity and sensitivity in both the original and validation cohorts. The study listed 150 to 200 TCR beta chains as associated with cytomegalovirus. The validation cohort had no HLA typing available for a later analysis, so co-occurrence within that cohort was assessed over all 130 or so repertoires. A few of the identified cytomegalovirus-associated TCR beta chains were confirmed in vitro to be specific for cytomegalovirus antigens. While some public TCRs were present in many individuals, most TCR sequences turned up only very rarely across donors. According to the authors, the approach could potentially be generalized to other disease states and immunological phenotypes.

A remark on this clone: The antigen this receptor binds is unknown. No base quality information exists; no much larger clone differs at one position.

The library was obtained by the immunoSEQ multiplex PCR assay. In the authors' own workflow: A statistical classification framework was built for diagnosing cytomegalovirus status from the catalog of TCR beta chain sequences. TCRdb limited this immuneACCESS table to in-frame rearrangements with V and J called. A share of clones is missing; checked studies link under half to unresolved V genes, and the rest is unexplained. That table gives V, J and clone size, and the DNA gave D and trimming. In this sample the table shows approximately 59,000 clones, approximately 93% of which occur a single time. The top ten clones comprise under 2% of the sample.

The sample was PBMCs. The clonotype originates from a woman aged 18-35 years in good health and CMV-seropositive. This sequence uses TRBV21-1 and TRBJ2-6; TRBD2 is the table's D call and was not checked against the DNA. TRBV21-1 is a pseudogene locus. The CDR3 region reads CASSKVDPGDDVAGANVLTF. The DNA sequence reads TGTGCCAGCAGCAAAGTAGACCCGGGGGACGACGTCGCTGGGGCCAACGTCCTGACTTTC.